The present T cell receptor beta chain was sequenced within a study of T cell responses to AZD1222 COVID-19 vaccine. Measured with immunoSEQ multiplex PCR; TCRdb has only the in-frame clones, and not every one. This sample has approximately 100,000 clones, with about 88% found just once. Study conclusions and caveats: CD4 TCRs associated with vaccination spanned spike, dominating at 160-218 and 743-854. Recipients of AZD1222 seropositive at baseline numbered only 5 to 7.

This CDR3 region has 12 residues. V was clipped by 0 bases and J by 7 bases, with 7 bases between them. Germline-derived CDR1 and CDR2 are GTSNPN and SVGIG (reference sequence). In regard to this clone: Its antigen is currently unknown.

This TCR was recovered from an adult in good health. The input for sequencing was peripheral blood, taken on day 0 of AZD1222 vaccination. The V gene is TRBV30, the J gene TRBJ1-5; D is undetermined. The CDR3 region has the DNA TGTGCCTGGAGTGTAACGGGGCAGCCCCAGCATTTT. Translated, it gives CAWSVTGQPQHF.